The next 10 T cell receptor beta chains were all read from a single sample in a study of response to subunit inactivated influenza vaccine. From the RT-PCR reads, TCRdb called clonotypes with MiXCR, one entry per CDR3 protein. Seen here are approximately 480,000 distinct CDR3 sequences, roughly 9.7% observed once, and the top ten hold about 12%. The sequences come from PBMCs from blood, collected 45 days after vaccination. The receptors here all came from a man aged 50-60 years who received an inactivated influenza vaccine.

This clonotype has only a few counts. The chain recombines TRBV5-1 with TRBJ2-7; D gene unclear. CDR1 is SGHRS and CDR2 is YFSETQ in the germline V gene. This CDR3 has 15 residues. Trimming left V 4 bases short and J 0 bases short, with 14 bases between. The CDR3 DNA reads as TGCGCCAGCAGCCCAGATCCTTCCAGCTCCTACGAGCAGTACTTC. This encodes CASSPDPSSSYEQYF.

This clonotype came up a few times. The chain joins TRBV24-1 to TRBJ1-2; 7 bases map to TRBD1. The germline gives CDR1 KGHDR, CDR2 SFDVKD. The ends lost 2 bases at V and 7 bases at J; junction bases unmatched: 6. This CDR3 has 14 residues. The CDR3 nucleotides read TGTGCCACCAGTGATTGGGACAGTATGAGTGGCTACACCTTC. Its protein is CATSDWDSMSGYTF.

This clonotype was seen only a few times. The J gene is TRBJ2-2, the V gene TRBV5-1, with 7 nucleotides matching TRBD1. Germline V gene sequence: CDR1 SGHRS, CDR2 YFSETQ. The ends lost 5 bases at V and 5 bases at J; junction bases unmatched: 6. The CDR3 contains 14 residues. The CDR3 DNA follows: TGCGCCAGCAGATTAACAGGGGCTACCGGGGAGCTGTTTTTT. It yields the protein CASRLTGATGELFF. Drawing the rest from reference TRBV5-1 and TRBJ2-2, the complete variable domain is KAGVTQTPRYLIKTRGQQVTLSCSPISGHRSVSWYQQTPGQGLQFLFEYFSETQRNKGNFPGRFSGRQFSNSRSEMNVSTLELGDSALYLCASRLTGATGELFFGEGSRLTVL.

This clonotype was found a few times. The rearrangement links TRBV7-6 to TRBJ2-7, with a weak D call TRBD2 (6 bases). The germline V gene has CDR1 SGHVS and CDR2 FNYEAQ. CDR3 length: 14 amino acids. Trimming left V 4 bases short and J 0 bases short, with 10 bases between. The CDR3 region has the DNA TGTGCCAGCAGCTCTAGGACTAACTCCTACGAGCAGTACTTC. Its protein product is CASSSRTNSYEQYF. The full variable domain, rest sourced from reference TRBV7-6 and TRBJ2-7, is GAGVSQSPRYKVTKRGQDVALRCDPISGHVSLYWYRQALGQGPEFLTYFNYEAQQDKSGLPNDRFSAERPEGSISTLTIQRTEQRDSAMYRCASSSRTNSYEQYFGPGTRLTVT.

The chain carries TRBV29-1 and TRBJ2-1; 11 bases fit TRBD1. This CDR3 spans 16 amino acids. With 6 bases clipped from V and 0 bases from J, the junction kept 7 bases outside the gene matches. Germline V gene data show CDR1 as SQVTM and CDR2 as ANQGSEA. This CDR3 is CSVGTGGSSSYNEQFF. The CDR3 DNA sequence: TGCAGCGTGGGGACAGGGGGATCCAGCTCCTACAATGAGCAGTTCTTC.

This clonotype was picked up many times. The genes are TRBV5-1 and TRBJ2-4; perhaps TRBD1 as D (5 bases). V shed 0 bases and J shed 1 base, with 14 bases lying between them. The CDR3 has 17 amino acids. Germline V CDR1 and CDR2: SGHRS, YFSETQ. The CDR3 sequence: CASSLVGQGTAKNIQYF. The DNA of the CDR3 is TGCGCCAGCAGCTTGGTAGGCCAGGGAACGGCCAAAAACATTCAGTACTTC. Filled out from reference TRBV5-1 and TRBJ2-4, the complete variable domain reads KAGVTQTPRYLIKTRGQQVTLSCSPISGHRSVSWYQQTPGQGLQFLFEYFSETQRNKGNFPGRFSGRQFSNSRSEMNVSTLELGDSALYLCASSLVGQGTAKNIQYFGAGTRLSVL.

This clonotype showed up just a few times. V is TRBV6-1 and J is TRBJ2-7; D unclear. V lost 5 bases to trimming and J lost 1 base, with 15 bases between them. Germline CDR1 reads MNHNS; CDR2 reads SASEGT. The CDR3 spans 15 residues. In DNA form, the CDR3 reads TGTGCCAGCAGTCCCCGGGTTACCCTTTCCTACGAGCAGTACTTC. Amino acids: CASSPRVTLSYEQYF.

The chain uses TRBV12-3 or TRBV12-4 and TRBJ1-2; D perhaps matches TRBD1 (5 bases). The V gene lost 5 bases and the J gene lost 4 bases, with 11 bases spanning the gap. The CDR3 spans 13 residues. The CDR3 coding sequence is TGTGCCAGCAGTAAGGGACTTCCCTATGGCTACACCTTC. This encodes CASSKGLPYGYTF.

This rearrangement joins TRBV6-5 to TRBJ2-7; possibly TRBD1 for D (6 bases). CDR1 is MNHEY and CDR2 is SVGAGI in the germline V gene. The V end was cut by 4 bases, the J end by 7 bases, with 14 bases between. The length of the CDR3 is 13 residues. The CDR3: CASSSVTGMEQYF. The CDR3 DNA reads TGTGCCAGCAGTTCCGTGACAGGCATGGAGCAGTACTTC.

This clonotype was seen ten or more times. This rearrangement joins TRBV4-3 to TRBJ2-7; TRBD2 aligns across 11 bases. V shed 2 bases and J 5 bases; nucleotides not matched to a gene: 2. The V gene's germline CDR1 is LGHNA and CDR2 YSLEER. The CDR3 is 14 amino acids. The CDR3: CASSQWGLADEQYF. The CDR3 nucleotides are TGCGCCAGCAGCCAATGGGGACTAGCGGACGAGCAGTACTTC.